This record concerns one T cell receptor (beta chain) sequence. Its antigen is as yet unknown. Trimming stripped 4 bases from V and 1 base from J, with 7 bases between. The CDR3 runs to 13 residues. The V gene's germline CDR1 is SEHNR and CDR2 FQNEAQ (reference sequence). Assay used: immunoSEQ multiplex PCR; TCRdb lists only in-frame clones, some missing. The sample shows 70,000 to 90,000 clones, roughly nine tenths of them seen only once. The data originate from a study of OX40 agonist ivuxolimab in advanced cancers. Study context: Patients were treated with intravenous ivuxolimab, dosed at 0.01 to 10 mg/kg and infused every 2 weeks.

The study's findings and limits: CD8+ T cells were the subset that, on average, had more expanded clones than CD4+. Near-lowest levels of clonal expansion characterized partial responders at 0.1-3.0 mg/kg.

This sequence was found in an adult with an advanced solid tumor such as melanoma, head and neck, liver or kidney cancer. The sample consisted of CD4+ or CD8+ T cells sorted from blood, taken in a trial of the OX40 agonist ivuxolimab. The rearrangement uses TRBV7-9 and TRBJ1-2; D gene uncertain. As DNA, the CDR3 is TGTGCCAGCAGCTCAACTTATAACTATGGCTACACCTTC. Amino acid sequence: CASSSTYNYGYTF.